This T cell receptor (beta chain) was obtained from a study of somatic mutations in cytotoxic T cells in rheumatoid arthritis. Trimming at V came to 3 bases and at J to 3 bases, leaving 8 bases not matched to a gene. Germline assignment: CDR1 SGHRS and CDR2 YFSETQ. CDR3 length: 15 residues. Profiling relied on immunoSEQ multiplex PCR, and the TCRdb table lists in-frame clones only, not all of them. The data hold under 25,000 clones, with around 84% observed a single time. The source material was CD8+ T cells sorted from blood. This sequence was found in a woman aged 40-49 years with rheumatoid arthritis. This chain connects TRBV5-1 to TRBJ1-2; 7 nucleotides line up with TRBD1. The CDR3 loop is CASSSTGIADYGYTF. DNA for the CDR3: TGCGCCAGCAGCTCGACAGGGATTGCCGACTATGGCTACACCTTC.